The rows below give T cell receptor beta chains drawn from one sample of a study of regulatory T cells in long-lasting Graves disease. TCRdb redid the calling of the multiplex PCR reads with MiXCR, one entry per CDR3 protein. The sample has under 450,000 distinct CDR3 sequences, 20% to 25% seen once; the top ten hold around 30%. The starting material was peripheral blood mononuclear cells (PBMCs), obtained when the disease was refractory, from a patient treated with antithyroid drugs. Source of these receptors: a woman aged 40 to 50 with Graves disease. CDR3s leave out the opening cysteine and the closing phenylalanine or tryptophan. The order of the fields is V gene, CDR3 protein.

TRBV7-2	ASSLAGRGASKNIQY
TRBV28	ASRVLGQGNNEQF
TRBV10-2	ASSPGLSAEEQY
TRBV11-2	ASSTIRGDRKKLF
TRBV5-1	ASSLADEREKKF
TRBV11-3	ASSYPAGLAGTADEQF
TRBV20-1	SARNLAGGDTGELF
TRBV28	ASSSGRLYVDTEAF
TRBV12-5	ASRSRGLAF
TRBV7-2	ASSGSGSIQY
TRBV28	ASSLYGGQDEQY
TRBV20-1	SARDFPVSSPGDGYT
TRBV5-5	ASSPEGTGRERETQY
TRBV2	ATTLAGVTDTQY
TRBV6-1	AGSKTWNQETQY
TRBV6-1	ASSPPASGRETQY
TRBV5-1	ASSIKTGQGAGEQY
TRBV11-2	ASSLGAGGKNIQY
TRBV12-3/TRBV12-4	ASSGKLGEQF
TRBV28	ASSLPLGFKH
TRBV28	ASGRDLYGYT
TRBV20-1	SATPGANVLT
TRBV6-2/TRBV6-3	ASSYTDLDIQY
TRBV20-1	SARYPKKDRAIWEQY
TRBV30	AWFNRGSSYNEQF
TRBV2	ASTRDGAYEQY
TRBV28	ASSGHSATNEKLF
TRBV19	ASSPEWGANYGYT
TRBV2	ASSEWENT
TRBV20-1	SAARAHNEQF
TRBV5-1	ASSLGNTPNQPQH
TRBV2	ASREDRVGNTIY
TRBV28	AILAGGPPPNEQF
TRBV20-1	SANPPGLAGYEQY
TRBV11-2	ASSQGAATNEKLF
TRBV28	ASGTSFNEQF
TRBV11-2	ASSPRDGARKTQY
TRBV5-6	ASSLASLLYEQY
TRBV2	ASGREGPSNEQF
TRBV30	AWSVGTSGRTGELF
TRBV27	ASSLGPRAYEQY
TRBV28	ASSFTRSLGGNEKLF
TRBV27	ASSLRQSSNQPQH
TRBV7-9	ASSAGTSGMKDIQY
TRBV19	ASSPGQGTDTQY
TRBV19	ASSLQSNTGELF
TRBV7-3	ASRGGPSYNEQF
TRBV9	ASSVETQY
TRBV2	ASSEALGSFDDQPQH
TRBV7-2	ASGGLGAGELF
TRBV10-3	AISESTLNSPLH
TRBV24-1	ATSGTTGHNYGYT
TRBV7-7	ASSLRRQGIWSPLH